This T cell receptor beta chain was sequenced for a study of T cells in localized non-small cell lung cancer. Findings and limits, study-wide: Compared with tumor, uninvolved adjacent lung displayed greater T cell clonality, ranking highest overall. Sequencing, confined to only one tumor region, leaves heterogeneity possible. Across samples, adjacent lung featured a median roughly 60 of the top 100 tumor clones.

Concerning this clone itself: Its antigen remains unknown.

Sequenced by immunoSEQ multiplex PCR; TCRdb stores in-frame clones only, minus some. The sample lists about 40,000 clones, 80% to 85% seen once, with approximately 7% in the top ten. The germline V gene has CDR1 MNHEY and CDR2 SMNVEV (reference sequence). The CDR3 totals 13 residues. The junction had 0 bases not matched to a gene; V was cut back by 3 bases and J by 3 bases. This receptor was taken from a male donor aged 60 or over with stage II lung adenocarcinoma. The chain is built from TRBV27 and TRBJ2-7; 9 nucleotides match TRBD2. The sequencing here drew on peripheral blood mononuclear cells, taken before any cancer treatment. In DNA form, the CDR3 reads TGTGCCAGCAGTTTTAGCGGGAGCTACGAGCAGTACTTC. Its protein is CASSFSGSYEQYF.